These 15 T cell receptor beta chains were all obtained from the same sample, sequenced in a study of low-dose radiotherapy and immunotherapy resistance in tumors. Time point of the sample: after trial treatment. Described treatment: LDRT plus nivolumab, ipilimumab, low-dose cyclophosphamide and aspirin (RACIN trial). Primers used for first-strand cDNA, a TRAV- and TRBV-specific set, covered both alpha and beta chains. TCR amplification used approximately 19 PCR cycles, a constant-region primer and a V-primer adapter. Each CDR3 protein gets one entry after TCRdb re-called the reads with MiXCR. The sample carries some 94,000 distinct CDR3 sequences, 20% to 25% recorded once. The sample here was PBMCs, taken after low-dose radiotherapy plus immunotherapy. These receptors all stem from a female donor with ovarian cancer.

This clonotype was observed many times. J is TRBJ2-1 and V is TRBV4-3, with D possibly being TRBD1 (6 bases). There are 17 residues in the CDR3. V gave up 0 bases and J gave up 6 bases, with 18 bases separating them. The germline V gene encodes CDR1 LGHNA and CDR2 YSLEER. Written as DNA, the CDR3 is TGCGCCAGCAGCCAAGATACAGGGCTCCCGGGGATCAATGAGCAGTTCTTC. Protein: CASSQDTGLPGINEQFF.

The chain links TRBV9 to TRBJ2-1; 8 bases fit TRBD2. The CDR3 length is 16 residues. CDR1 is SGDLS and CDR2 is YYNGEE in the germline V gene. V trimming: 0 bases; J trimming: 5 bases; junction bases outside the gene matches: 7. CDR3 coding DNA: TGTGCCAGCAGCGTAGTATGGCGGGGGGCAGACAATGAGCAGTTCTTC. It encodes CASSVVWRGADNEQFF.

The table lists this clonotype with many counts. This chain joins TRBV5-4 and TRBJ1-3; no clear D gene. Trimming cost V 1 base and J 3 bases, with 5 bases left between them. The CDR3 covers 13 residues. Germline V gene data show CDR1 as SGHNT and CDR2 as YYREEE (reference sequence). CDR3 coding DNA: TGTGCCAGCAGCTTGACAGTTGGAAACACCATATATTTT. This translates into CASSLTVGNTIYF.

In this sample, this clonotype turned up many times. The CDR3 DNA reads TGCAGCGTTGATCATGGTAACTATGGCTACACCTTC. This encodes CSVDHGNYGYTF. This sequence joins TRBV29-1 and TRBJ1-2; the D is unclear. CDR1 SQVTM and CDR2 ANQGSEA come from the germline V gene. The CDR3 is 12 residues long. V shed 3 bases and J shed 1 base, with 6 bases lying between them.

At least ten counts were recorded for this clonotype. The V gene is TRBV19, the J gene TRBJ2-7; D ambiguous. V was trimmed by 6 bases and J by 2 bases, leaving 8 bases between them. The CDR3 runs 12 residues. Germline V gene sequence: CDR1 LNHDA, CDR2 SQIVND (reference sequence). CDR3 bases: TGTGCCAGTAGCGTTCCACCCTACGAGCAGTACTTC. Amino acid sequence: CASSVPPYEQYF.

This clonotype was counted a few times. A far larger clone is one nucleotide away, so this likely arose from a read error. The genes are TRBV27 and TRBJ2-1; D gene uncertain. Germline loops: CDR1 MNHEY, CDR2 SMNVEV (reference sequence). V dropped 7 bases and J dropped 7 bases, with 8 bases sitting between them. The CDR3 loop spans 11 amino acids. In DNA, the CDR3 is TGTGCCAGCACCATAGTAAATGAGCAGTTCTTC. Amino acid sequence: CASTIVNEQFF.

This clonotype was picked up many times. The chain recombines TRBV18 with TRBJ1-1; the match to TRBD1 covers 8 bases. Germline V gene sequence: CDR1 KGHSH, CDR2 LQKENI. There are 15 residues in the CDR3. V shed 0 bases, J shed 10 bases, and the junction held 10 bases outside the gene matches. The CDR3 nucleotides read TGTGCCAGCTCACCACCCACAGGGGGGATCCTGGGAGCTTTCTTT. As protein: CASSPPTGGILGAFF.

In this sample, this clonotype turned up many times. The V call is TRBV12-3 or TRBV12-4, the J call TRBJ1-5; unclear D gene. CDR3 size: 13 residues. With 6 bases removed from V and 0 bases from J, the gap between germline ends came to 6 bases. CDR3 sequence reads: CASSPYSNQPQHF. DNA of the CDR3: TGTGCCAGCAGCCCATATAGCAATCAGCCCCAGCATTTT.

This clonotype was recorded at least ten times. V usage is TRBV4-1 and J usage is TRBJ2-7; no firm D call. The CDR3 sequence is 13 residues long. Per germline, CDR1 MGHRA and CDR2 YSYEKL. V dropped 2 bases and J dropped 7 bases, with 12 bases sitting between them. CDR3 nucleotides: TGCGCCAGCAGCCAACCCGGGTCCAGAGAGCAGTACTTC. It translates to CASSQPGSREQYF.

Points on this clonotype: A far larger clone lies a single base away; this is likely a read error. The chain's CDR3 is CTSSGSGIYEQYF. The DNA for the CDR3 is TGTACCAGCAGTGGTAGCGGGATCTACGAGCAGTACTTC. This chain links TRBV26 with TRBJ2-7; TRBD2, the D gene given by the table, was not confirmed from the DNA. TRBV26 is a recognized pseudogene. The CDR3 is 13 residues long.

Many counts were recorded for this clonotype. This chain joins TRBV7-2 and TRBJ1-6; possibly TRBD1 for D (5 bases). From germline, CDR1 is SGHTA and CDR2 FQGNSA. V was pared by 5 bases and J by 0 bases, with 11 bases between. The CDR3 length is 16 residues. For the CDR3, the DNA is TGTGCCAGCAGCAATACCCAGGGCTCCTATAATTCACCCCTCCACTTT. Its protein product is CASSNTQGSYNSPLHF.

This clonotype was counted ten times or more. This chain links TRBV29-1 with TRBJ2-7; TRBD2 might be the D (6 bases). The germline gives CDR1 SQVTM, CDR2 ANQGSEA. The CDR3 length is 11 residues. V lost 3 bases and J lost 5, with 8 bases in between. CDR3 sequence reads: CSVEWGDEQYF. DNA for the CDR3: TGCAGCGTTGAGTGGGGGGACGAGCAGTACTTC.

This clonotype was seen at least ten times. The chain combines TRBV9 with TRBJ2-3, with TRBD2 matching over 11 bases. Germline V gives CDR1 SGDLS, CDR2 YYNGEE. The V gene end was trimmed by 2 bases and the J gene end by 0 bases; junction bases not matched to a gene: 2. The CDR3 is made up of 16 amino acids. CDR3: CASSVGLADSTDTQYF. CDR3 DNA sequence: TGTGCCAGCAGCGTGGGACTAGCGGACAGCACAGATACGCAGTATTTT.

Concerning this clonotype itself: This clone may be a read error of a much larger clone one base away. This chain uses TRBV19 with TRBJ2-1, with D possibly TRBD1 on 6 matching bases. The CDR3 is 12 residues long. Germline V gene sequence: CDR1 LNHDA, CDR2 SQIVND (reference sequence). This CDR3 reads CGSSPRQDEQFF. The CDR3 DNA reads TGTGGCAGTAGTCCTCGACAGGATGAGCAGTTCTTC.

By proportion, this clonotype is medium-sized. The gene calls are TRBV28 and TRBJ1-5; D unclear. V lost 4 bases and J 1 base, leaving 11 bases between the germline ends. The CDR3 is 15 residues long. Germline lookup yields CDR1 MDHEN and CDR2 SYDVKM. CDR3 region: CASSSRRRSNQPQHF. The DNA of the CDR3 is TGTGCCAGCAGTTCCCGGAGGCGGAGCAATCAGCCCCAGCATTTT.